The sequence of this T cell receptor (beta chain) was determined in a study of early T cells in non-severe SARS-CoV-2 infection (dated by TCRdb to about 2021). Regarding the research as a whole: Bulk RNA from unsorted whole blood was used for TCR sequencing, so alpha and beta chains could not be paired. What the work shows at the level of the full study, not this receptor alone: VDJdb matching was skewed toward anti-spike CD8 responses, so virus-specific expansions were likely underestimated and private and CD4 specificities were missed.

Libraries were prepared through 5' RACE. Sequencing used a NextSeq 500. To correct for sequencing error and PCR bias, the TCR library protocol tagged individual cDNA molecules with unique molecular identifiers. TCR alpha and beta chains were both sequenced, and the abundances of alpha and beta sequences in each sample were closely correlated with each other. Per the authors' processing: Decombinator V4 was used to perform V gene, J gene and CDR3 annotation of TCR sequences. TCRs were defined as expanded if a significant change between any two time points was detected under a Poisson model with p below 0.0001. TCR abundances were normalised to the total number of TCRs sequenced per sample and were expressed as counts per million. TRAV1-2 paired with TRAJ12, TRAJ20 or TRAJ33 defined MAIT TCRs, while TRAV10 paired with TRAJ18 defined iNKT TCRs. VDJdb, accessed 1 November 2021, was searched for CMV, EBV and SARS-CoV-2 annotated TCRs, excluding TCRs annotated for multiple antigens. TCRdb took the public reads, trimmed them with fastp at Q25, ran MiXCR for clone calling and kept in-frame beta chains. Records with the same CDR3 protein are collapsed into one entry carrying the most frequent genes and DNA. TCRdb, not the authors, supplied the V and J calls. The sample table holds 50,000 to 65,000 distinct CDR3 sequences, of which about 17% were seen once. The biggest ten clones account for approximately 9% of the sample.

This clonotype was detected a few times. This receptor's antigen is unknown. No qualities accompany the bases; no much larger clone lies one base away. The study was a case-control design nested within a healthcare worker cohort in London, UK, with weekly nasopharyngeal swab PCR tests and blood sampling. Between 23 and 31 March 2020, the week of the UK lockdown, healthcare workers were enrolled and then followed up weekly for as long as 16 weeks. Reading from cysteine to phenylalanine, the CDR3 counts 16 amino acids. Only the CDR3 DNA stays, 48 bases, in frame from base 1. V has 5 bases trimmed and J has 6 bases trimmed; junction bases matching no gene number 15.

This material consisted of whole blood, taken at baseline. The rearranged segments are TRBV12-3 or TRBV12-4 and TRBJ1-2, with 7 bases aligning to TRBD1. The source is an adult who was a healthcare worker with PCR-confirmed SARS-CoV-2 infection or an uninfected control (not recorded which). The CDR3 has the sequence CASSPRQGPLADGYTF. The nucleotides read TGTGCCAGCAGTCCACGACAGGGCCCGTTAGCCGATGGCTACACCTTC.